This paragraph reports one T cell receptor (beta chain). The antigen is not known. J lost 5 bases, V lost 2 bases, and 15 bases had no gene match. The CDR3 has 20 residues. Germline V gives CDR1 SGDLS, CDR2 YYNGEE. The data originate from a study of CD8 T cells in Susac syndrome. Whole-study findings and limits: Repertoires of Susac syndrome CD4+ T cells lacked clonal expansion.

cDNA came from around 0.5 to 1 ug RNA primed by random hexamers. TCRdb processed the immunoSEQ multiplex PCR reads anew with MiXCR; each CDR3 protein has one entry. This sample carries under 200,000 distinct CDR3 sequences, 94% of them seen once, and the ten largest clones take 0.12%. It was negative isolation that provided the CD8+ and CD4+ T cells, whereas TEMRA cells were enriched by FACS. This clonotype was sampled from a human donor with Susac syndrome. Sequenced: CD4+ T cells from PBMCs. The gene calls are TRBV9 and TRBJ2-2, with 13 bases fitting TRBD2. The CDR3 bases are TGTGCCAGCAGCGTCTCCACCAGGGGGACTAGCGGGGTGAGGACCGGGGAGCTGTTTTTT. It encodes CASSVSTRGTSGVRTGELFF.